This T cell receptor (beta chain) was identified in a study of CD8+ T cells in alopecia areata. Following RNA extraction, reverse transcription yielded cDNA that acted as the sequencing template. Repertoires were generated with immunoSEQ multiplex PCR, while TCRdb's copy carries only in-frame clones and drops some. The record shows 270,000 or so clones for this sample, with no singletons present. After pooling, cutaneous lymph node cells were sorted with CD4, CD8alpha, NKG2D, NKG2ACE and other markers. Germline CDR1 reads NNHDY; CDR2 reads SYVADS. Trimming took off 0 bases at V and 3 bases at J, with 3 bases between the two ends. The CDR3 covers 13 residues. As regards this clone: Gene names and germline match the mouse. The sequence runs out 4 residues before the end of the CDR3; the remainder is reconstructed from the germline J gene.

This receptor was identified in a C3H/HeJ mouse with alopecia areata. MHC haplotype here: H2-k. The chain links TRBV13-3 to TRBJ2-2, with no clear D. Material: CD4+ T cells sorted from a lymph node. This CDR3 is CASSDADTGQLYF. The CDR3 bases that were read are TGTGCCAGCAGTGATGCAGACACCGGG.